The entry that follows covers one T cell receptor beta chain sequence. These data come from a study of T-cell memory formation after mild COVID-19. As for the study in general: TCR clusters were largely donor specific.

Amplification by 5'RACE using constant-segment primers produced TCR alpha and TCR beta cDNA libraries that carried sample barcodes and UMIs. Each CDR3 protein is one row after TCRdb ran MiXCR on the 5' RACE reads. The data hold 150,000 to 200,000 distinct CDR3 sequences, with about a third observed a single time. CDR1 SGHRS and CDR2 YFSETQ come from the germline V gene. This CDR3 region has 14 residues. V was trimmed by 1 base and J by 4 bases, leaving 11 bases between them. This chain connects TRBV5-1 to TRBJ1-2; no reliable D call. The receptor was derived from an adult woman who had mild COVID-19 (a few samples of this study predate the infection). Cell type and time point are not known. Input material: PBMCs or a T cell subset sorted from them (not recorded which). The CDR3 DNA sequence: TGCGCCAGCAGCTTGAATCCCCCCACCTATGGCTACACCTTC. It yields the protein CASSLNPPTYGYTF.